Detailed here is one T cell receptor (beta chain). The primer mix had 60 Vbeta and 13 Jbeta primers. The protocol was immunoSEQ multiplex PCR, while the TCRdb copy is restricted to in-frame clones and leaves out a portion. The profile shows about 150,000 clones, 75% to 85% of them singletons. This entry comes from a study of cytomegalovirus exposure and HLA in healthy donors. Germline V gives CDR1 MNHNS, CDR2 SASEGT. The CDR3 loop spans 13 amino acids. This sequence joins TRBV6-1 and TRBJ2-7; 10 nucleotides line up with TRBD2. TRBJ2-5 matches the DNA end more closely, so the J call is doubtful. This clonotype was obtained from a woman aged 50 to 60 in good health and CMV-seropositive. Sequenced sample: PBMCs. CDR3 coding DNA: TGTGCCAGCAGTAGCGGGGGGGCAGAGACCCAGTACTTC. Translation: CASSSGGAETQYF.